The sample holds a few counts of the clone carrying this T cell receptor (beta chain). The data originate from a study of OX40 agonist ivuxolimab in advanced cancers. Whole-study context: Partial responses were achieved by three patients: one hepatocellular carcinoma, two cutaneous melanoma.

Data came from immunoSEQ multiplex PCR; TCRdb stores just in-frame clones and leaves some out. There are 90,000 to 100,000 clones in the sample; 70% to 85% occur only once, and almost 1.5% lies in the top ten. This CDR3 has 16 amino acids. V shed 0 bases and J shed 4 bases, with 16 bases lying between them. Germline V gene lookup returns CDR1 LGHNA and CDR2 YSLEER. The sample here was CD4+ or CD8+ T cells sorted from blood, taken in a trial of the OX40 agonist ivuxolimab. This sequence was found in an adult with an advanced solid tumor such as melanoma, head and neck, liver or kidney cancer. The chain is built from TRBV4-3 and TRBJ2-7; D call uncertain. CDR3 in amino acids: CASSQDRTSPVYEQYF. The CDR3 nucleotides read TGCGCCAGCAGCCAAGATCGCACATCCCCCGTTTACGAGCAGTACTTC.